The TCR beta chain described here comes from a study of technical replicates of blood from a few donors. Data came from immunoSEQ multiplex PCR; TCRdb stores just in-frame clones and leaves some out. The sample carries around 84,000 clones, around nine tenths recorded once. The CDR3 is 13 residues long. V lost 5 bases to trimming and J lost 4 bases, with 8 bases between them. Germline-derived CDR1 and CDR2 are SNHLY and FYNNEI. The chain combines TRBV2 with TRBJ2-2; possibly TRBD1 for D (6 bases). This receptor was obtained from a human donor in good health. The sample comprised T cells isolated from PBMCs. CDR3 loop: CASSLQGTGELFF. The CDR3 region has the DNA TGTGCCAGCAGTTTACAGGGCACCGGGGAGCTGTTTTTT.